Below are 10 T cell receptor beta chains sequenced from a single sample in a study of blood T cell repertoires in COVID-19. Assay: immunoSEQ multiplex PCR; the TCRdb copy retains only in-frame clones and omits some. The table includes some 190,000 clones, roughly 80% detected once. The material sequenced was peripheral blood. These receptors were collected from a woman aged 80 or over with COVID-19, enrolled during active disease.

The chain links TRBV29-1 to TRBJ1-2, with TRBD1 matching 7 bases. The CDR3 runs to 13 residues. CDR1 is SQVTM and CDR2 is ANQGSEA in the germline V gene. The trim removed 6 bases at V and 2 bases at J, leaving 6 bases unmatched. CDR3 bases: TGCAGCGTCCTAACAGGGGTAAACTATGGCTACACCTTC. This translates into CSVLTGVNYGYTF.

This chain uses TRBV2 with TRBJ2-2, with 7 bases that match TRBD1. Germline values: CDR1 SNHLY, CDR2 FYNNEI. This CDR3 has 12 residues. Losses at the gene ends were 8 bases for V and 8 bases for J; bases not matched to a gene: 5. The CDR3 here is CASVEGAGELFF. CDR3 sequence (DNA): TGTGCCAGCGTCGAGGGGGCGGGGGAGCTGTTTTTT.

V usage is TRBV5-4 and J usage is TRBJ1-6, with 10 bases lining up with TRBD1. The germline V gene encodes CDR1 SGHNT and CDR2 YYREEE (reference sequence). The CDR3 spans 16 residues. V was clipped by 3 bases and J by 10 bases; unmatched bases: 10. In DNA form, the CDR3 reads TGTGCCAGCAGCTCAGGCCTCGACAGGGGGCGCTCACCCCTCCACTTT. Residues: CASSSGLDRGRSPLHF.

This clone was counted a few times. The chain recombines TRBV25-1 with TRBJ2-5; 8 positions match TRBD2. Germline CDR1 MGHDK, CDR2 SYGVNS. V lost 4 bases and J lost 4; bases outside the gene matches: 5. CDR3 length: 14 residues. CDR3 coding DNA: TGTGCCAGCAGTGGCAGGGCGGGAGGAGAGACCCAGTACTTC. This encodes CASSGRAGGETQYF.

This clone was seen only a few times. This chain joins TRBV7-9 and TRBJ1-2, with D tentatively TRBD1 (6 bases). Trimming took off 4 bases at V and 2 bases at J, with 14 bases between the two ends. Per the germline V gene, CDR1 is SEHNR and CDR2 is FQNEAQ (reference sequence). This CDR3 has 15 amino acids. This CDR3 reads CASSYDVTGNYGYTF. The CDR3 nucleotides read TGTGCCAGCAGCTACGACGTTACAGGGAACTATGGCTACACCTTC.

J is TRBJ2-7 and V is TRBV11-2; D is perhaps TRBD2 (7 bases). The CDR3 has 16 amino acids. Germline-derived CDR1 and CDR2 are SGHAT and FQNNGV. Trimming left V 5 bases short and J 9 bases short, with 26 bases between. Here the CDR3 reads CASSPPGGQGTGRQYF. The CDR3, as DNA: TGTGCCAGCAGCCCTCCCGGGGGGCAGGGTACAGGTCGGCAGTACTTC.

The rearrangement uses TRBV3-1 (or the pseudogene TRBV3-2) and TRBJ1-4; no clear D. The CDR3 contains 16 residues. Germline V gene lookup returns CDR1 LGHDT and CDR2 YNNKEL (reference sequence). The V end lost 3 bases, the J end lost 4 bases, and 15 bases lay between the germline ends. In DNA, the CDR3 is TGTGCCAGCAGCCAGCTTCGAGGCCCCCTTAATGAAAAACTGTTTTTT. The encoded protein is CASSQLRGPLNEKLFF.

This clone occurred once. The rearrangement links TRBV15 to TRBJ2-5; 9 bases align to TRBD2. Germline CDR1 is LNHNV and CDR2 is YYDKDF (reference sequence). The V gene end was trimmed by 5 bases and the J gene end by 7 bases; junction bases not matched to a gene: 11. The CDR3 spans 15 residues. CDR3 loop: CATSGKGLARVTQYF. DNA for the CDR3: TGTGCCACCAGCGGAAAGGGACTAGCTCGAGTGACCCAGTACTTC.

The chain combines TRBV3-1 (or the pseudogene TRBV3-2) with TRBJ2-2; D not certain. This CDR3 is built from 11 residues. Trimming took 2 bases from V and 8 from J, leaving 3 bases between them. Looked up from germline, CDR1 is LGHDT and CDR2 is YNNKEL (reference sequence). The CDR3 DNA is TGTGCCAGCAGCCAAACAGGGGAGCTGTTTTTT. Translated: CASSQTGELFF.

The chain is built from TRBV7-8 and TRBJ1-6; 8 bases are shared with TRBD1. This CDR3 region has 15 residues. Trimming removed 6 bases from V and 9 bases from J; junction bases left unmatched: 10. The V gene's germline CDR1 is SGHVS and CDR2 FQNEAQ. CDR3 protein: CASRERQGWGSPLHF. The CDR3 coding sequence is TGTGCCAGCAGAGAACGACAGGGGTGGGGTTCACCCCTCCACTTT.